The text below deals with one TCR beta chain. This sample was included in a study of beta chain features in type 1 diabetes. Investigators reverse transcribed all isolated RNA, so they sequenced expressed TCRB transcripts. The data were produced by immunoSEQ multiplex PCR, yet TCRdb's version contains in-frame clones alone and is incomplete. The table has 300,000 to 350,000 clones, 8% seen once; the top ten hold around 0.44%. In germline, CDR1 is LGHNA, CDR2 YSLEER. V gave up 1 base and J gave up 4 bases; unmatched junction bases: 1. The CDR3 is 15 residues long. This receptor was taken from a woman between 18 and 29 years old in good health. The gene calls are TRBV4-3 and TRBJ2-2, with TRBD1 identical over 9 bases. The source material was central memory CD4+ T cells from blood. The CDR3 nucleotides are TGCGCCAGCAGCCAAGGACAGGGGGGCACCGGGGAGCTGTTTTTT. Protein product: CASSQGQGGTGELFF.